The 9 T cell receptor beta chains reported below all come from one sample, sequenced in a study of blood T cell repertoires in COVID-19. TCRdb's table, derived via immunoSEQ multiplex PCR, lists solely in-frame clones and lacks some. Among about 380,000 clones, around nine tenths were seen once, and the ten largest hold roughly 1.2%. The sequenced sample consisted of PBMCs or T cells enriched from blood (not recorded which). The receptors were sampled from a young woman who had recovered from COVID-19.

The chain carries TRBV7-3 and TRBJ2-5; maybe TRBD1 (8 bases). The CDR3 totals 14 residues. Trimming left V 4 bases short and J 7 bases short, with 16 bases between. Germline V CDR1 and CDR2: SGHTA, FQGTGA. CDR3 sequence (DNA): TGTGCCAGCAGCTCACCGACAGGGGAGGGGACCCAGTACTTC. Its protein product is CASSSPTGEGTQYF.

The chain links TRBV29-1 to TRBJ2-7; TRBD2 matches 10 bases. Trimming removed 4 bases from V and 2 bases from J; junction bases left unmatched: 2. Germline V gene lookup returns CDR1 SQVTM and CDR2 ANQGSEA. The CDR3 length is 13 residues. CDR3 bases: TGCAGCGTTGTAGCGGGGGGCCCCTACGAGCAGTACTTC. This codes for CSVVAGGPYEQYF.

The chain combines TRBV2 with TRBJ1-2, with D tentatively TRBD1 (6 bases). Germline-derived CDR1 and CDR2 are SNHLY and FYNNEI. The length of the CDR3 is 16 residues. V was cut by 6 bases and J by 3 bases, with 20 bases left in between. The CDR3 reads CASRIDKSQGHYGYTF. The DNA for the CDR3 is TGTGCCAGCAGGATAGACAAATCACAGGGCCACTATGGCTACACCTTC.

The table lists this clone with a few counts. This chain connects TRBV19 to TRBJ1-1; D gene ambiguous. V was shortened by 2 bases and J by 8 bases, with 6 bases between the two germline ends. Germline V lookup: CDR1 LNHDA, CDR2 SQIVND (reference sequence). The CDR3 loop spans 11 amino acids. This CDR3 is CASSIQKEAFF. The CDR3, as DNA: TGTGCCAGTAGTATACAGAAAGAAGCTTTCTTT.

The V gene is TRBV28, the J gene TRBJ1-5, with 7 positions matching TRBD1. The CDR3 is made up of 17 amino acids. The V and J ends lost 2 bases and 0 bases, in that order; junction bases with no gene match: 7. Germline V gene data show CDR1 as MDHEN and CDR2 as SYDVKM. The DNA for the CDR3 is TGTGCCAGCAGTTTAGGGGGACAGTTCTATAGCAATCAGCCCCAGCATTTT. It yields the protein CASSLGGQFYSNQPQHF.

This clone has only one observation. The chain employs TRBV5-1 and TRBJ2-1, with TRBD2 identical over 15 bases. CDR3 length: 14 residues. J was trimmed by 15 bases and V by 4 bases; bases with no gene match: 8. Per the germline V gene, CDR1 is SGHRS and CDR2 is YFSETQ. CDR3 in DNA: TGCGCCAGCAGCCGGACTAGCGGGGGGGCCCGGTGGTTCTTC. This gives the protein CASSRTSGGARWFF.

CDR3 loop: CASAFYRDQETQYF. In DNA form, the CDR3 reads TGTGCCAGTGCCTTTTACCGGGACCAAGAGACCCAGTACTTC. The gene calls are TRBV19 and TRBJ2-5; D gene uncertain. V was shortened by 8 bases and J by 0 bases, with 13 bases between the two germline ends. CDR1 LNHDA and CDR2 SQIVND come from the germline V gene (reference sequence). This CDR3 spans 14 amino acids.

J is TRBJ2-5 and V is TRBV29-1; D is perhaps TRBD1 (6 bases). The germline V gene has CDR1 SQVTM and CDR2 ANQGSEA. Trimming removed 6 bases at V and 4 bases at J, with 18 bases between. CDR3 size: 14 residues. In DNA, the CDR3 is TGCAGCGTCACCTCGACAGGTGGGGGAGAGACCCAGTACTTC. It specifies CSVTSTGGGETQYF.

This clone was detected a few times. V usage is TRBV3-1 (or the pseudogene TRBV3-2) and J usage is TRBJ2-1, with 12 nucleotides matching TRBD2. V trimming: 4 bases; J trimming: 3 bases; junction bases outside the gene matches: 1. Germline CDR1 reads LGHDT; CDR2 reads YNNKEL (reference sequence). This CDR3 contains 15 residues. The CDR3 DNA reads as TGTGCCAGCAGCCTACTAGCGGGGGGCTACAATGAGCAGTTCTTC. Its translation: CASSLLAGGYNEQFF.